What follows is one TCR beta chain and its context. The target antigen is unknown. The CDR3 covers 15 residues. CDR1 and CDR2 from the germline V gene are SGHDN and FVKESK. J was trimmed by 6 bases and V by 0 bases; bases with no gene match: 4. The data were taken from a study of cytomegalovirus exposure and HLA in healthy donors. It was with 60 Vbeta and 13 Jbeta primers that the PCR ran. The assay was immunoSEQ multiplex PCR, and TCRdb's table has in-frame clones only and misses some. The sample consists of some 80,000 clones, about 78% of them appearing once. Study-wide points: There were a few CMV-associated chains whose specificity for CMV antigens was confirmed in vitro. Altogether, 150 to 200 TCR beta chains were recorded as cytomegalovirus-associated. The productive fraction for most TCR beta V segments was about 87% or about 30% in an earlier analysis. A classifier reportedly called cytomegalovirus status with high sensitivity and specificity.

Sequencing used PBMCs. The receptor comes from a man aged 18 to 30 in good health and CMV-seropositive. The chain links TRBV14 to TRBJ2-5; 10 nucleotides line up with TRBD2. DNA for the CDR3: TGTGCCAGCAGCCAAGATCTAGCGGGAGTCAAGACCCAGTACTTC. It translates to CASSQDLAGVKTQYF.